This T cell receptor beta chain was observed in a study of T cell repertoires in cytomegalovirus infection (dated by TCRdb to between 2019 and 2020). A note on the overall study: The HLA type of each donor mattered for the analysis, because public TCR beta signatures pointed to carriage of CMV infection along with the matching HLA type.

With regard to this clonotype: Its antigen is still unknown. No base qualities exist here, and no much larger clone lies one base off it.

Sequenced using an Illumina HiSeq 1500. Clones were called with MiXCR by TCRdb after fastp trimmed the public reads at Q25, and only in-frame beta chains were retained. Identical CDR3 protein sequences are pooled into one entry, listed with their most common genes and DNA. The sample table shows 350,000 to 450,000 distinct CDR3 sequences, and 15% to 20% are seen once. The ten largest clones represent 7.5% to 9% of the sample. Overall study outcomes, separate from this receptor: In both this cohort and an independent cohort of under 450 donors, the cumulative frequency of public TCR beta family members distinguished carriers of CMV infection plus the relevant HLA type. The ex vivo response was dominated by HLA-C-restricted CMV-specific TCR beta clonotypes, which also provided the single most frequent clonotype in two of eight donors.

Reading the germline V gene (reference sequence) gives CDR1 LNHDA and CDR2 SQIVND. The CDR3 numbers 15 residues from cysteine through phenylalanine. Kept here is only the CDR3 DNA, which spans 45 bases and is read in frame from base 1. For this chain, trimming is 5 bases at the V end and 10 bases at the J end, and the number of junction bases without a gene match is 8. Sequencing input: PBMCs. This chain is built from TRBV19 and TRBJ2-1, and 13 junctional nucleotides match TRBD2. This TCR was sampled from a human donor in good health (CMV status not recorded). Some clones in this sample may be carry-over from other donors' samples. The CDR3 loop reads CASSPRTSGSLEQFF. The sequence in DNA is TGTGCCAGTAGTCCCCGGACTAGCGGGAGTTTAGAGCAGTTCTTC.